Below are 13 T cell receptor beta chains sequenced from a single sample in a study of CD8 T cells in ankylosing spondylitis. Via MiXCR, TCRdb re-called the 5' RACE reads, giving one row per CDR3 protein. This sample carries fewer than 200,000 distinct CDR3 sequences, approximately 16% of them seen once, and the ten largest clones take over 7%. Input material: blood, either unsorted or a sorted T cell fraction (not recorded which). These TCRs come from a male donor with ankylosing spondylitis or in good health (not recorded which).

V and J are TRBV29-1 and TRBJ1-1, with TRBD1 matching over 8 bases. Germline V lookup: CDR1 SQVTM, CDR2 ANQGSEA. This CDR3 spans 13 amino acids. V trimming: 7 bases; J trimming: 0 bases; junction bases outside the gene matches: 4. The CDR3 loop is CSGSDRVNTEAFF. CDR3 sequence (DNA): TGCAGCGGATCGGACAGGGTGAACACTGAAGCTTTCTTT. Variable domain in full (rest from reference TRBV29-1 and TRBJ1-1): SAVISQKPSRDICQRGTSLTIQCQVDSQVTMMFWYRQQPGQSLTLIATANQGSEATYESGFVIDKFPISRPNLTFSTLTVSNMSPEDSSIYLCSGSDRVNTEAFFGQGTRLTVV.

This clonotype was found a few times. V and J are TRBV5-1 and TRBJ2-2; the match to TRBD2 covers 9 bases. There are 17 residues in the CDR3. Trimming at V came to 4 bases and at J to 6 bases, leaving 13 bases not matched to a gene. The germline V gene encodes CDR1 SGHRS and CDR2 YFSETQ. The CDR3 protein is CASSPSVLAGTPGELFF. In DNA, the CDR3 is TGCGCCAGCAGCCCCAGCGTCCTAGCGGGAACACCCGGGGAGCTGTTTTTT.

This clonotype was counted at least ten times. The J gene is TRBJ2-3, the V gene TRBV3-1; 12 nucleotides line up with TRBD2. Germline V gene data show CDR1 as LGHDT and CDR2 as YNNKEL (reference sequence). This CDR3 spans 16 amino acids. J lost 3 bases, V lost 2 bases, and 3 bases had no gene match. DNA of the CDR3: TGTGCCAGCAGCCAACTAGCGGGAGGGGTTACAGATACGCAGTATTTT. Its translation is CASSQLAGGVTDTQYF.

The sample holds many counts of this clonotype. The V call is TRBV5-5, the J call TRBJ2-6; TRBD1 aligns across 7 bases. Germline CDR1 SGHKS, CDR2 YYEKEE (reference sequence). The CDR3 is 16 residues long. The V segment lost 4 bases and the J segment 4 bases; nucleotides outside the gene matches: 8. For the CDR3, the DNA is TGTGCCAGCAGCAAACAGGGGCTTTCCGGGGCCAACGTCCTGACTTTC. It is translated as CASSKQGLSGANVLTF. The entire variable domain, with the rest obtained from reference TRBV5-5 and TRBJ2-6, is as follows: DAGVTQSPTHLIKTRGQQVTLRCSPISGHKSVSWYQQVLGQGPQFIFQYYEKEERGRGNFPDRFSARQFPNYSSELNVNALLLGDSALYLCASSKQGLSGANVLTFGAGSRLTVL.

The V gene is TRBV14, the J gene TRBJ2-7; D not certain. The V gene lost 3 bases and the J gene lost 3 bases, with 9 bases spanning the gap. The CDR3 spans 13 residues. Germline V lookup: CDR1 SGHDN, CDR2 FVKESK. DNA of the CDR3: TGTGCCAGCAGCCATTATTTCGACTACGAGCAGTACTTC. Amino acids: CASSHYFDYEQYF.

Ten or more counts support this clonotype. The CDR3 ends on some other residue instead of the conserved phenylalanine or tryptophan, so this is likely a read error. Because the CDR3's place on the DNA is in doubt, the DNA is left out and the CDR3 is given as listed by TCRdb. The CDR3 sequence: CASSPGTSGDRFT. The chain has TRBV5-6 and TRBJ2-1; the tabulated D call, TRBD2, remains unverified against the DNA. Counting both end residues, the CDR3 totals 13 amino acids. The germline CDR1 and CDR2 sequences are SGHDT and YYEEEE.

This clonotype was recorded a few times. The chain recombines TRBV28 with TRBJ2-5, with D possibly matching TRBD1 (6 bases). Between the trimmed V and J ends, which lost 6 bases and 5 bases, there was a span of 16 bases. Germline CDR1 reads MDHEN; CDR2 reads SYDVKM. The CDR3 is 14 residues long. This CDR3 is CASSLSRGVETQYF. The CDR3 DNA sequence: TGTGCCAGCAGCCTATCCAGGGGTGTGGAGACCCAGTACTTC. Full variable domain (rest looked up from reference TRBV28 and TRBJ2-5): DVKVTQSSRYLVKRTGEKVFLECVQDMDHENMFWYRQDPGLGLRLIYFSYDVKMKEKGDIPEGYSVSREKKERFSLILESASTNQTSMYLCASSLSRGVETQYFGPGTRLLVL.

This clonotype occurred many times. The chain links TRBV5-1 to TRBJ2-1; 11 nucleotides align to TRBD2. The ends lost 2 bases at V and 5 bases at J; junction bases unmatched: 3. CDR1 SGHRS and CDR2 YFSETQ come from the germline V gene. The CDR3 spans 15 residues. The CDR3 DNA reads TGCGCCAGCAGCTTACGACTAGCGGGGAACAATGAGCAGTTCTTC. Protein product: CASSLRLAGNNEQFF.

The V call is TRBV6-6, the J call TRBJ2-1, with D possibly matching TRBD1 (6 bases). The CDR3 loop spans 13 amino acids. Trimming removed 5 bases at V and 4 bases at J, with 9 bases between. Germline assignment: CDR1 MNHNY and CDR2 SVGAGI (reference sequence). The CDR3 here is CASSQQGYNEQFF. CDR3 coding DNA: TGTGCCAGCAGTCAACAGGGTTACAATGAGCAGTTCTTC.

This chain joins TRBV3-1 and TRBJ2-1; 8 bases are shared with TRBD2. The V gene end was trimmed by 1 base and the J gene end by 8 bases; junction bases not matched to a gene: 13. This CDR3 comprises 17 residues. Germline CDR1 is LGHDT and CDR2 is YNNKEL (reference sequence). CDR3 nucleotide sequence: TGTGCCAGCAGCCAAGCCCTGACTAGCGCCCGGGGTTATGAGCAGTTCTTC. Its protein is CASSQALTSARGYEQFF.

This clonotype was observed many times. The CDR3 region is CASSSSGTFDEQYF. The CDR3 nucleotides read TGCGCCAGCAGCTCCTCCGGAACTTTCGACGAGCAGTACTTC. The chain joins TRBV5-1 to TRBJ2-7; D unresolved. Germline CDR1 SGHRS, CDR2 YFSETQ. This CDR3 is built from 14 residues. V lost 3 bases and J 5 bases, leaving 15 bases between the germline ends.

This clonotype was detected only a few times. The chain carries TRBV6-5 and TRBJ1-5, with D perhaps TRBD1 (6 bases). This CDR3 comprises 17 residues. Trimming pared 8 bases from V and 2 bases from J, leaving 22 bases between. Germline-derived CDR1 and CDR2 are MNHEY and SVGAGI. CDR3 nucleotides: TGTGCCAGCCCGGGACACCGCAACCCTAAACGCAATCAGCCCCAGCATTTT. As protein: CASPGHRNPKRNQPQHF.

The table lists this clonotype with a few counts. The CDR3 region has the DNA TGTGCCATCAGCCCGGACGGAGAAAAACTGTTTTTT. Protein: CAISPDGEKLFF. This sequence joins TRBV10-3 and TRBJ1-4; D is unresolved. V gave up 6 bases and J gave up 8 bases, with 10 bases separating them. Per the germline V gene, CDR1 is ENHRY and CDR2 is SYGVKD. The CDR3 sequence is 12 residues long.